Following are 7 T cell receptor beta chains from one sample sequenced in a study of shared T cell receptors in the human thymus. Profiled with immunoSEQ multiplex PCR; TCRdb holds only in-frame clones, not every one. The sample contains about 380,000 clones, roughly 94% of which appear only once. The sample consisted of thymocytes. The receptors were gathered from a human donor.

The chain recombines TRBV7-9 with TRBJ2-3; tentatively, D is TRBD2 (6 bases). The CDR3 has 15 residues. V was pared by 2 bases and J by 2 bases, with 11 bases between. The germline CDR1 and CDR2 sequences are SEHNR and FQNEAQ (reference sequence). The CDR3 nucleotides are TGTGCCAGCAGCTTAAACGGGAGAGACACAGATACGCAGTATTTT. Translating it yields CASSLNGRDTDTQYF.

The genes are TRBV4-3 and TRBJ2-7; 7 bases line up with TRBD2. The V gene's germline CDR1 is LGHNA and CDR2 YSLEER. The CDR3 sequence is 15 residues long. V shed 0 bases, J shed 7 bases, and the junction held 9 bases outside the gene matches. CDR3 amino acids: CASSQDLRGRGEQYF. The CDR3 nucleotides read TGCGCCAGCAGCCAAGATTTAAGAGGGAGGGGAGAGCAGTACTTC.

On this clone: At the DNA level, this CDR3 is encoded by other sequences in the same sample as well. The CDR3 region has the DNA TGTGCCAGCAGTTTGGCGGGAGGACGCACAGATACGCAGTATTTT. This sequence encodes CASSLAGGRTDTQYF. The V call is TRBV27, the J call TRBJ2-3; 8 nucleotides agree with TRBD2. Germline assignment: CDR1 MNHEY and CDR2 SMNVEV (reference sequence). The V segment lost 3 bases and the J segment 1 base; nucleotides outside the gene matches: 3. There are 15 residues in the CDR3.

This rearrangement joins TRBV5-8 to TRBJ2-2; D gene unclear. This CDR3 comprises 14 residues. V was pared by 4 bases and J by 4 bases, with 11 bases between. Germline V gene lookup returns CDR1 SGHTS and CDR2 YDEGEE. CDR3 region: CASSPHSSTGELFF. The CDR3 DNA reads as TGTGCCAGCAGCCCTCATAGCAGCACCGGGGAGCTGTTTTTT.

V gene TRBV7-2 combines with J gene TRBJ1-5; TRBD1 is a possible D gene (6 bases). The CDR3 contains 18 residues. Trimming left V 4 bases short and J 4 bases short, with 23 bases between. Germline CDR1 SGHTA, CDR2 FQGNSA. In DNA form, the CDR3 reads TGTGCCAGCAGCTGGGACAAGGACTTCCTGGGTTTTAATCAGCCCCAGCATTTT. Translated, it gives CASSWDKDFLGFNQPQHF. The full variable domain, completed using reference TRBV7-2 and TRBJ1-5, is GAGVSQSPSNKVTEKGKDVELRCDPISGHTALYWYRQSLGQGLEFLIYFQGNSAPDKSGLPSDRFSAERTGGSVSTLTIQRTQQEDSAVYLCASSWDKDFLGFNQPQHFGDGTRLSIL.

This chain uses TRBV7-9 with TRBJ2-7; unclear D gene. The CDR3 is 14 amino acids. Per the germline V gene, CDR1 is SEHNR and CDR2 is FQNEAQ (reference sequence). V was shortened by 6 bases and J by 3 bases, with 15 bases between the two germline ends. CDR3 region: CASSPGLTNYEQYF. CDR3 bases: TGTGCCAGCAGTCCCGGGCTCACGAACTACGAGCAGTACTTC.

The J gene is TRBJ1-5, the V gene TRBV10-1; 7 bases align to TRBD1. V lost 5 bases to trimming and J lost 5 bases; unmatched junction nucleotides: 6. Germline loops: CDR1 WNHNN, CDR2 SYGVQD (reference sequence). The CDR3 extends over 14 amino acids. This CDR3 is CASSQGGRDQPQHF. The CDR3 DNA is TGCGCCAGCAGTCAGGGGGGCAGGGATCAGCCCCAGCATTTT.